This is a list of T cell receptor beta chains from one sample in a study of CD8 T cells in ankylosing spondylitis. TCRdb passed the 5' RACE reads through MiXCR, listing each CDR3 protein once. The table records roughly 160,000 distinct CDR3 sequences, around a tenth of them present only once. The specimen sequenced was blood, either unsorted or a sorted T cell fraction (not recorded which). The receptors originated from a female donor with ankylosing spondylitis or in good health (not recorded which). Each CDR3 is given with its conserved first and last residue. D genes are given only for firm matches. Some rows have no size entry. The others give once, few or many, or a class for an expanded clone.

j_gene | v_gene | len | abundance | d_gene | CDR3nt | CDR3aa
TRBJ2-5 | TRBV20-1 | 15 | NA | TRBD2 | TGCAGTGCTAGAGATATTGGGACTAGTCAAGAGACCCAGTACTTC | CSARDIGTSQETQYF
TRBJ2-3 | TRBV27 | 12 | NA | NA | TGTGCCAGCGGCTTTGGGTCAGATACGCAGTATTTT | CASGFGSDTQYF
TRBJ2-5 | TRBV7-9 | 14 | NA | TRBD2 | TGTGCCAGCAGGTCCCTAGCGGAGCAAGAGACCCAGTACTTC | CASRSLAEQETQYF
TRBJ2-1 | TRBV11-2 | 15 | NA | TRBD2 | TGTGCCAGCAGCCGACCCGGGCGGGAGGGTAGTGAGCAGTTCTTC | CASSRPGREGSEQFF
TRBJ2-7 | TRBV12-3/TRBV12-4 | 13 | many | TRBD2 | TGTGCCAGCACCCTTGGGGGAGGGTACGAGCAGTACTTC | CASTLGGGYEQYF
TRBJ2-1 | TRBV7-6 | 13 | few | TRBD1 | TGTGCCAGCAGCTCAGGGGGCGGGCAGGAGCAGTTCTTC | CASSSGGGQEQFF
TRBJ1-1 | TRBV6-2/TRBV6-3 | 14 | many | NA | TGTGCCAGCACCCGGGACTCCATGAACACTGAAGCTTTCTTT | CASTRDSMNTEAFF
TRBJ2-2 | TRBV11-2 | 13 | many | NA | TGTGCCAGCGCGTGGGTAAACACCGGGGAGCTGTTTTTT | CASAWVNTGELFF
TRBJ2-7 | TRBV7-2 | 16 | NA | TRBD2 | TGTGCCAGCAGCTTAGTTCTAGCGGGAGGAGTTAACGAGCAGTACTTC | CASSLVLAGGVNEQYF
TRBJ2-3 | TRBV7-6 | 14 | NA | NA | TGTGCCAGCAGCTTAGCTGAGAGGGGGGATACGCAGTATTTT | CASSLAERGDTQYF
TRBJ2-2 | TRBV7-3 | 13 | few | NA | TGTGCCAGCAGCTCTGCGGGGCACGGGGAGCTGTTTTTT | CASSSAGHGELFF
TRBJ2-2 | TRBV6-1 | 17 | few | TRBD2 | TGTGCCAGCAGTGAACCGCTAGGGCGGGAGGCCACCGGGGAGCTGTTTTTT | CASSEPLGREATGELFF
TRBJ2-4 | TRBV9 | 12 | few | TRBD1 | TGTGCCAGCAGCCCCAGGGGGAACATTCAGTACTTC | CASSPRGNIQYF